This T cell receptor beta chain was captured in a study of T and B cells in COVID-19 patients. Study-level information: Blood was sampled from COVID-19 patients who were either actively infected or recovered. Of more than 19 active-infection patients, under 15 were critically ill with mechanical ventilation or extracorporeal membrane oxygenation.

CDR3 length equals 13 residues. V lost 3 bases, J lost 2 bases, and 8 bases lay in between. The germline gives CDR1 SGHDT, CDR2 YYEEEE. Each TRB amplification used roughly 240-550 ng of genomic DNA from blood. BIOMED2 TRB-A/B primer pools were used in multiplex TRB PCR. TCRdb re-analysed the multiplex PCR reads in MiXCR, keeping a single row per CDR3 protein. This sample carries 20,000 to 30,000 distinct CDR3 sequences, 30% to 35% of them seen once, and the ten largest clones take more than 1.5%. The chain couples TRBV5-6 to TRBJ1-1; D call uncertain. The sequencing input was blood. The sequence was obtained from a human donor who had recovered from COVID-19. CDR3 loop: CASSSEINTEAFF. The CDR3, as DNA: TGTGCCAGCAGCTCGGAGATAAACACTGAAGCTTTCTTT.